Included here is one T cell receptor beta chain sequence, with context. Its antigen is undetermined. The CDR3 covers 15 residues. V was cut by 4 bases and J by 2 bases, with 9 bases left in between. Germline assignment: CDR1 MRHNA and CDR2 SNTAGT. This record comes from a study of cytomegalovirus exposure and HLA in healthy donors. Study details: Within an early data release were tens of millions of unique TCRs drawn from HLA-typed donors. General study results and limits: According to the study, 150 to 200 TCR beta chains were cytomegalovirus-associated. Whilst most TCR sequences proved rare, a subset of public TCRs occurred across many donors.

As for the donors, each was a healthy bone marrow donor. 60 Vbeta and 13 Jbeta primers were used in PCR. Only in-frame clones appear in the TCRdb table, and some are missing; sequencing was by immunoSEQ multiplex PCR. The table has over 150,000 clones, about two thirds seen once. This TCR derives from a woman aged 30 to 39 in good health and CMV-seronegative. The sample taken for sequencing was PBMCs. This chain joins TRBV6-4 and TRBJ2-6; TRBD2 is a possible D gene (5 bases). The chain's CDR3 is CASSGGLPGANVLTF. CDR3 nucleotide sequence: TGTGCCAGCAGTGGAGGACTTCCTGGGGCCAACGTCCTGACTTTC.